These 14 T cell receptor beta chains originate from one sample sequenced in a study of T cell changes during pregnancy in multiple sclerosis. The data were produced by immunoSEQ multiplex PCR, yet TCRdb's version contains in-frame clones alone and is incomplete. The sample carries 80,000 to 100,000 clones, approximately 95% recorded once. Material: peripheral blood, obtained after pregnancy. These receptors all stem from a female donor with multiple sclerosis, enrolled in a pregnancy study.

The J gene is TRBJ2-7, the V gene TRBV27; D call uncertain. CDR1 and CDR2 from the germline V gene are MNHEY and SMNVEV (reference sequence). The length of the CDR3 is 13 residues. Trimming stripped 5 bases from V and 1 base from J, with 9 bases between. In DNA form, the CDR3 reads TGTGCCAGCAGTCCCTCCTATTCCTACGAGCAGTACTTC. This codes for CASSPSYSYEQYF.

The chain is built from TRBV28 and TRBJ1-2, with TRBD1 identical over 9 bases. The CDR3 spans 16 residues. Germline CDR1 is MDHEN and CDR2 is SYDVKM. V dropped 3 bases and J dropped 5; count of bases not matched to a gene: 10. The CDR3 reads CASSFPRGTGWYGYTF. The CDR3 bases are TGTGCCAGCAGTTTTCCCCGGGGGACAGGGTGGTATGGCTACACCTTC.

The V and J genes are TRBV19 and TRBJ1-1, with TRBD1 matching 7 bases. V shed 3 bases, J shed 0 bases, and the junction held 4 bases outside the gene matches. Germline assignment: CDR1 LNHDA and CDR2 SQIVND (reference sequence). The CDR3 runs 15 residues. The CDR3 nucleotides read TGTGCCAGTAGTATGGGAGACAGGGTGAACACTGAAGCTTTCTTT. This gives the protein CASSMGDRVNTEAFF.

In its sample, this clone was seen once. The rearrangement links TRBV27 to TRBJ2-7; 10 nucleotides match TRBD1. The J segment lost 0 bases and the V segment lost 2 bases, leaving 4 bases of the junction unmatched. Per germline, CDR1 MNHEY and CDR2 SMNVEV (reference sequence). The CDR3 extends over 16 amino acids. The CDR3 region has the DNA TGTGCCAGCAGTTTAAGGTGGGACAGGGGCTCCTACGAGCAGTACTTC. Translating it yields CASSLRWDRGSYEQYF.

The chain carries TRBV4-1 and TRBJ2-2, with TRBD2 matching 7 bases. Germline trimming cut 1 base from V and 5 bases from J; bases unmatched to any gene: 16. Germline-derived CDR1 and CDR2 are MGHRA and YSYEKL. This CDR3 is built from 19 residues. CDR3 DNA: TGCGCCAGCAGCCAAGGGGGGGGTACGGGGGAAAGGGTTACCGGGGAGCTGTTTTTT. It codes for CASSQGGGTGERVTGELFF.

This clone has just one count. The rearrangement joins TRBV14 to TRBJ1-4; 9 bases fit TRBD1. This CDR3 is built from 19 residues. V lost 0 bases to trimming and J lost 8 bases; unmatched junction nucleotides: 16. CDR1 and CDR2 (germline): SGHDN, FVKESK. This chain's CDR3 is CASSQDQWDRDGVWEKLFF. CDR3 bases: TGTGCCAGCAGCCAAGATCAGTGGGACAGGGATGGCGTTTGGGAAAAACTGTTTTTT.

The chain joins TRBV27 to TRBJ2-7; 13 nucleotides agree with TRBD2. With V trimmed by 6 bases and J by 7 bases, 6 bases remained unmatched. Germline CDR1 and CDR2: MNHEY and SMNVEV (reference sequence). The CDR3 contains 14 residues. The DNA of the CDR3 is TGTGCCAGCAGACGGACTAGCGGGAGTAAGGAGCAGTACTTC. Amino acids: CASRRTSGSKEQYF.

The genes are TRBV4-1 and TRBJ1-2, with a tentative D call TRBD1 (6 bases). The CDR3 length is 17 residues. V was pared by 1 base and J by 5 bases, with 20 bases between. CDR1 is MGHRA and CDR2 is YSYEKL in the germline V gene. The CDR3 DNA is TGCGCCAGCAGCCAAGCTCCCCTTGCGGGGGCAGGTTATGGCTACACCTTC. It codes for CASSQAPLAGAGYGYTF.

The gene calls are TRBV19 and TRBJ2-7; a possible D gene is TRBD2 (6 bases). V lost 7 bases and J lost 3, with 13 bases in between. Germline V CDR1 and CDR2: LNHDA, SQIVND (reference sequence). This CDR3 region has 13 residues. CDR3 nucleotide sequence: TGTGCCAGTAAGGAGGGAGAGGGCTACGAGCAGTACTTC. Translated: CASKEGEGYEQYF.

J is TRBJ2-3 and V is TRBV19, with D maybe TRBD2 (7 bases). CDR1 and CDR2 (germline): LNHDA, SQIVND (reference sequence). This CDR3 is built from 16 residues. Trimming pared 7 bases from V and 3 bases from J, leaving 20 bases between. Here the CDR3 reads CASTPGGLPSTDTQYF. DNA of the CDR3: TGTGCCAGTACCCCGGGGGGCTTACCGTCGACAGATACGCAGTATTTT.

V gene TRBV11-2 combines with J gene TRBJ2-5; no definite D call. CDR1 and CDR2 (germline): SGHAT, FQNNGV. The CDR3 is 13 residues long. V lost 2 bases, J lost 3 bases, and 7 bases lay in between. CDR3 bases: TGTGCCAGCAGCTTAAGCTTTAAAGAGACCCAGTACTTC. The encoded protein is CASSLSFKETQYF.

The chain employs TRBV7-2 and TRBJ1-5; D might be TRBD1 (5 bases). Germline values: CDR1 SGHTA, CDR2 FQGNSA. Trimming took off 6 bases at V and 1 base at J, with 13 bases between the two ends. This CDR3 has 15 residues. CDR3 sequence: CASSQGRGSNQPQHF. The CDR3 region has the DNA TGTGCCAGCAGTCAAGGGCGGGGGAGCAATCAGCCCCAGCATTTT.

The chain couples TRBV4-1 to TRBJ2-7; D possibly corresponds to TRBD2 (5 bases). Germline lookup yields CDR1 MGHRA and CDR2 YSYEKL. The CDR3 sequence is 15 residues long. Trimming took 0 bases from V and 6 from J, leaving 15 bases between them. The CDR3 sequence: CASSQDPPGSGEQYF. DNA of the CDR3: TGCGCCAGCAGCCAAGATCCCCCGGGGTCTGGCGAGCAGTACTTC.

This chain links TRBV5-1 with TRBJ2-3; D not certain. CDR1 and CDR2 from the germline V gene are SGHRS and YFSETQ. V lost 0 bases to trimming and J lost 1 base, with 12 bases between them. There are 16 residues in the CDR3. The CDR3 nucleotides are TGCGCCAGCAGCTTGGAATACAGAAGGCGCACAGATACGCAGTATTTT. Translating it yields CASSLEYRRRTDTQYF.